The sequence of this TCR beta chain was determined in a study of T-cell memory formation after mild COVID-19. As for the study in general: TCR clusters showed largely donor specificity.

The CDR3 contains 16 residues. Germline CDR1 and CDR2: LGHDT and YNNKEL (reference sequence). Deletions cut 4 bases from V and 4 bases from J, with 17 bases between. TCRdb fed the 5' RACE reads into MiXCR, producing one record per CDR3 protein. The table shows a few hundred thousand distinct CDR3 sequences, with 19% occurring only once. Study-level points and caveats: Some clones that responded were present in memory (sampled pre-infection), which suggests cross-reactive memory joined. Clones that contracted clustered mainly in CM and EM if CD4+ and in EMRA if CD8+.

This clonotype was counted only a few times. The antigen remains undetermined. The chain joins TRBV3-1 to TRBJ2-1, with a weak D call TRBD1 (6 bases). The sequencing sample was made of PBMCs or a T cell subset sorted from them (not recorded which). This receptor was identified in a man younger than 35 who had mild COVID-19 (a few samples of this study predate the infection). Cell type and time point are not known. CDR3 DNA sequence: TGTGCCAGCAGCCCTGTACGGGACAAGACGTACAATGAGCAGTTCTTC. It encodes CASSPVRDKTYNEQFF.